Given below is one T cell receptor beta chain in context. Its target is not known. The data were obtained in a study of human versus mouse CDR3 diversity and MHC coevolution. The CDR3 is 15 residues long. Germline loops: CDR1 SEHNR, CDR2 FQNEAQ (reference sequence). Losses at the gene ends were 1 base for V and 3 bases for J; bases not matched to a gene: 4. Points from the study as a whole: The lowest clonal inequality scores came from most of the three human donors.

Some clones are missing from TCRdb's copy, which holds only in-frame ones; the method was immunoSEQ multiplex PCR. The sample has about 60,000 clones; approximately 94% are singletons. The rearrangement uses TRBV7-9 and TRBJ2-3; 7 bases agree with TRBD1. Sequenced sample: naive CD4+ T cells from blood. Regarding subset: CD45RO-negative CD62L-positive naive CD4 T cells. The receptor comes from a person in their sixties or seventies in good health. CDR3 coding DNA: TGTGCCAGCAGCTTAGGGACCAGGGGGACAGATACGCAGTATTTT. This gives the protein CASSLGTRGTDTQYF.